This T cell receptor (beta chain) was retrieved from a study of shared clonotypes between healthy human individuals. Germline CDR1 is WSHSY and CDR2 is SAAADI. J was trimmed by 2 bases and V by 7 bases; bases with no gene match: 3. CDR3 length: 15 amino acids. Repertoires were generated with immunoSEQ multiplex PCR, while TCRdb's copy carries only in-frame clones and drops some. The sample shows 2 million to 2.5 million clones, approximately 94% of them seen only once. This receptor was obtained from a man younger than 35 in good health. Sequencing input: naive CD4+ T cells sorted from blood. The subset denotes: CD45RA+ positively selected. The V and J genes are TRBV10-2 and TRBJ2-3, with 13 nucleotides matching TRBD2. The CDR3 sequence is CASTGTSGTTDTQYF. CDR3 in DNA: TGCGCCAGCACCGGGACTAGCGGGACCACAGATACGCAGTATTTT.